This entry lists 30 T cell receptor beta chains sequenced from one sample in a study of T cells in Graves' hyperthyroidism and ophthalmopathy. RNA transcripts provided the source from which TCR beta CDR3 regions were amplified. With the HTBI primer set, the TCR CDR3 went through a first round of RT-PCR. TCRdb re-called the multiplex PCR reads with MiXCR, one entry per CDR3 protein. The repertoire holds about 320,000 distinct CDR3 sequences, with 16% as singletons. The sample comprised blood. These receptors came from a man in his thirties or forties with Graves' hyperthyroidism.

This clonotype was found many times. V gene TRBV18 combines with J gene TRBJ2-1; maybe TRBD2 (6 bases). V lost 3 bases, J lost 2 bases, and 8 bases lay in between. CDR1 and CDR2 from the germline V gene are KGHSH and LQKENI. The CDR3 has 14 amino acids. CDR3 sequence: CASSPGTPYNEQFF. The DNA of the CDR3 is TGTGCCAGCTCACCCGGGACTCCCTACAATGAGCAGTTCTTC.

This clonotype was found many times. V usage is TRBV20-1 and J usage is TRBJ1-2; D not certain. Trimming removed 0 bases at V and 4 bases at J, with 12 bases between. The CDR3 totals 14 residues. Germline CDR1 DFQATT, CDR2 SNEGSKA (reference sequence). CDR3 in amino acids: CSAREATKGYGYTF. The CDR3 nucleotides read TGCAGTGCTAGAGAGGCGACCAAGGGCTATGGCTACACCTTC.

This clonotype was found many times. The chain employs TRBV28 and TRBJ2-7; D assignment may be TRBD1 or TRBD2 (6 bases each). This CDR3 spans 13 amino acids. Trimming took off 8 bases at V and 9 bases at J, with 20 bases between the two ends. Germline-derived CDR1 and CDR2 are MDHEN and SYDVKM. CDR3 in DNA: TGTGCCAGCGGGGGGCACGGCCCCAGGGGGCAGTACTTC. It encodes CASGGHGPRGQYF.

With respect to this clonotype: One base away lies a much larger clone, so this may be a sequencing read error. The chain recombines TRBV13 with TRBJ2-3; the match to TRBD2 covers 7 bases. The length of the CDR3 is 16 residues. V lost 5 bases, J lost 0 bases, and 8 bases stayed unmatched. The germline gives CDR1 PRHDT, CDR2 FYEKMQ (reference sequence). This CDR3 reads CASSPGGSGSTDTQYF. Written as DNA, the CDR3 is TGTGCCAGCAGCCCCGGTGGTAGCGGGAGCACAGATACGCAGTATTTT.

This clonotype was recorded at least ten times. CDR3 DNA sequence: TGTGCCAGCAGCTTGCTAGCGGGAGGGCCGGTTACGCAGTATTTT. Its protein product is CASSLLAGGPVTQYF. The gene calls are TRBV7-3 and TRBJ2-3, with 12 positions matching TRBD2. The J segment lost 8 bases and the V segment lost 3 bases, leaving 6 bases of the junction unmatched. CDR1 is SGHTA, CDR2 FQGTGA, per germline. This CDR3 spans 15 amino acids.

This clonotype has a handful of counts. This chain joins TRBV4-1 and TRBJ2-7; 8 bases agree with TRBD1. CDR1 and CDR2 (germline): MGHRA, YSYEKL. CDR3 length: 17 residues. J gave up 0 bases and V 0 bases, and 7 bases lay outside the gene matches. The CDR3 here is CASSQDAAGGFSYEQYF. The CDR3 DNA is TGCGCCAGCAGCCAAGATGCGGCAGGGGGCTTCTCCTACGAGCAGTACTTC.

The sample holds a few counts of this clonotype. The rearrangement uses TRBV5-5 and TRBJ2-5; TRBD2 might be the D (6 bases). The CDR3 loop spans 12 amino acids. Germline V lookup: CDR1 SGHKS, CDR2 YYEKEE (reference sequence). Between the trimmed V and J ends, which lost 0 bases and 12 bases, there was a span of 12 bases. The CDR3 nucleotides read TGTGCCAGCAGCTTGGATCCGGGAGCGAAGTACTTC. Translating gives CASSLDPGAKYF.

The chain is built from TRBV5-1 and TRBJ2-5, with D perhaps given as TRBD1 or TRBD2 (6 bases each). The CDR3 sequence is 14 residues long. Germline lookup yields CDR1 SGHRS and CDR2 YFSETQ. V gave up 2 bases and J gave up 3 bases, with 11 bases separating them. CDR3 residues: CASSFGGGEETQYF. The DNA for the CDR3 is TGCGCCAGCAGCTTCGGGGGCGGCGAAGAGACCCAGTACTTC. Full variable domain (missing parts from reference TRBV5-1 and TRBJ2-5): KAGVTQTPRYLIKTRGQQVTLSCSPISGHRSVSWYQQTPGQGLQFLFEYFSETQRNKGNFPGRFSGRQFSNSRSEMNVSTLELGDSALYLCASSFGGGEETQYFGPGTRLLVL.

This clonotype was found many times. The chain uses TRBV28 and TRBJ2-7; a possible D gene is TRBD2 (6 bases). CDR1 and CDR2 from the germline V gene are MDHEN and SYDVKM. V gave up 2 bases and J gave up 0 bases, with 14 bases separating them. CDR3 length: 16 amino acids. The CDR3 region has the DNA TGTGCCAGCAGTTTACCAAGCGGGCCCAGCTCCTACGAGCAGTACTTC. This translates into CASSLPSGPSSYEQYF.

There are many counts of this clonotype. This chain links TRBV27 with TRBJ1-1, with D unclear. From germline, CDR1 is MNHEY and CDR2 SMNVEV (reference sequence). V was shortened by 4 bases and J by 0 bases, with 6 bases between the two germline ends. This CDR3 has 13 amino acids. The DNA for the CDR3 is TGTGCCAGCAGTTCTGTGATGAACACTGAAGCTTTCTTT. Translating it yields CASSSVMNTEAFF.

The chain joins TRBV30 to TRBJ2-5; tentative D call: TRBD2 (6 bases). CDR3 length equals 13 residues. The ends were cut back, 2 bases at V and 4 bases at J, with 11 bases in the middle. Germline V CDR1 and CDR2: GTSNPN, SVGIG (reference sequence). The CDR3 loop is CAWSWKGGETQYF. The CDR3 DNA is TGTGCCTGGAGTTGGAAGGGAGGAGAGACCCAGTACTTC.

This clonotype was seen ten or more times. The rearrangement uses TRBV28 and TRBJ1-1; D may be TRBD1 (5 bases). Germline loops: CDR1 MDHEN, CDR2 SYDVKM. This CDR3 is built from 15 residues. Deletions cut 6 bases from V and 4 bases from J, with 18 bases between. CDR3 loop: CASSPLSGGPTEAFF. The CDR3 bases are TGTGCCAGCAGCCCCCTATCCGGGGGACCCACTGAAGCTTTCTTT.

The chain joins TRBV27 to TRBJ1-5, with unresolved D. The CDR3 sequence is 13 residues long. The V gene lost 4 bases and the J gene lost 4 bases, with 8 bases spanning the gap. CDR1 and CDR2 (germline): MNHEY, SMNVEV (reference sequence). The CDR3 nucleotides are TGTGCCAGCAGTTGGGGATTGAATCAGCCCCAGCATTTT. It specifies CASSWGLNQPQHF.

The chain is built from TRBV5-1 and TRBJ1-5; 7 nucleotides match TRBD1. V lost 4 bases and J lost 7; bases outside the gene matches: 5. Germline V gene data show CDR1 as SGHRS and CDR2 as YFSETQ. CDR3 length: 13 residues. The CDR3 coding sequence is TGCGCCAGCAGCCTACAGGGGTTACAGCCCCAGCATTTT. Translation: CASSLQGLQPQHF.

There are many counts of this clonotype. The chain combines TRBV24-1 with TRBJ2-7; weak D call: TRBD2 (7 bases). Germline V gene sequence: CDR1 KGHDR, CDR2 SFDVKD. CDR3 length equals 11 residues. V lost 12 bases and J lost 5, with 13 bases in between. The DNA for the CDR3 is TGTGCCGCTGGAGGGGGGGACGAGCAGTACTTC. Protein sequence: CAAGGGDEQYF.

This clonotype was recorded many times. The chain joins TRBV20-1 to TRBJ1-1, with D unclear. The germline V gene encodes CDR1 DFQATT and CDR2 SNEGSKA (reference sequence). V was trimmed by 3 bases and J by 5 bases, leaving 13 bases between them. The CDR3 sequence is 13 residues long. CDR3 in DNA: TGCAGTGCTAGGAGCTGGGGTGGTACTGAAGCTTTCTTT. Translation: CSARSWGGTEAFF.

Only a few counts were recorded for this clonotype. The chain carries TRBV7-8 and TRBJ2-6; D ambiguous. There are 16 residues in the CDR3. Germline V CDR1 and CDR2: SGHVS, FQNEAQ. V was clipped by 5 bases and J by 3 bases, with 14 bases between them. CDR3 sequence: CASSLDFRFGANVLTF. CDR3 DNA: TGTGCCAGCAGCCTTGACTTCCGTTTTGGGGCCAACGTCCTGACTTTC.

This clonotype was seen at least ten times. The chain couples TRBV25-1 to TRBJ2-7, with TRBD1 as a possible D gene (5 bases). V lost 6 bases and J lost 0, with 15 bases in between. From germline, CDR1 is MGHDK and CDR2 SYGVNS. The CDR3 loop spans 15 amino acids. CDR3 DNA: TGTGCCAGCAGCTCCCTCAGGGAAAGCTCCTACGAGCAGTACTTC. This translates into CASSSLRESSYEQYF.

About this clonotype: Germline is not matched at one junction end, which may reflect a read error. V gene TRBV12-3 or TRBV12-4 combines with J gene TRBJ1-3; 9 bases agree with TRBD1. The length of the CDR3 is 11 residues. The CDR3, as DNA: TGTGCCAGCAGTTTGAGGGACAGGGTGAATTTT. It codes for CASSLRDRVNF.

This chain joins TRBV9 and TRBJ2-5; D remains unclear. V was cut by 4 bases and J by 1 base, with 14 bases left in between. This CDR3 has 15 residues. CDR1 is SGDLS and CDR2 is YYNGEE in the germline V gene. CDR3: CASSPEPRAQETQYF. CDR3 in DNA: TGTGCCAGCAGCCCCGAACCCCGGGCCCAAGAGACCCAGTACTTC.

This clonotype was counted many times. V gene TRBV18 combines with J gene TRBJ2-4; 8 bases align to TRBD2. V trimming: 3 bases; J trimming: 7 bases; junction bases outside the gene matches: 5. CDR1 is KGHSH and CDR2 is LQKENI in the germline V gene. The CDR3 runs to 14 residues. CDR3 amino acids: CASSPGRADNIQYF. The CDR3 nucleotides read TGTGCCAGCTCACCCGGGAGGGCCGATAACATTCAGTACTTC.

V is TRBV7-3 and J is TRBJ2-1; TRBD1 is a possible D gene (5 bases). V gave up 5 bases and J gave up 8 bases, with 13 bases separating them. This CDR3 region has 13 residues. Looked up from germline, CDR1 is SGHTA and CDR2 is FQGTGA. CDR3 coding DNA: TGTGCCAGCAGCCTCCAGGGCCCAGATGAGCAGTTCTTC. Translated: CASSLQGPDEQFF.

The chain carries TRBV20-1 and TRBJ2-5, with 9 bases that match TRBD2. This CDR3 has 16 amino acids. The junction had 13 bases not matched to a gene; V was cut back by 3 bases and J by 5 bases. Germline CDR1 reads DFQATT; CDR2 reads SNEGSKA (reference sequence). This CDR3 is CSASGLAGFVLETQYF. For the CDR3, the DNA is TGCAGTGCTAGTGGGCTAGCGGGATTTGTTTTGGAGACCCAGTACTTC.

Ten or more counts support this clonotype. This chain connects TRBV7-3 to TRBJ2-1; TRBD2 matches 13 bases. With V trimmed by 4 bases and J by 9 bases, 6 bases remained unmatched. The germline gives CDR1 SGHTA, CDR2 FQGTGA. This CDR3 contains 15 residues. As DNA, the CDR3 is TGTGCCAGCAGCTGGACTAGCGGGAGACGGGCTGAGCAGTTCTTC. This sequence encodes CASSWTSGRRAEQFF. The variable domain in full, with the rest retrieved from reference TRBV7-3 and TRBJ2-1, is GAGVSQTPSNKVTEKGKYVELRCDPISGHTALYWYRQSLGQGPEFLIYFQGTGAADDSGLPNDRFFAVRPEGSVSTLKIQRTERGDSAVYLCASSWTSGRRAEQFFGPGTRLTVL.

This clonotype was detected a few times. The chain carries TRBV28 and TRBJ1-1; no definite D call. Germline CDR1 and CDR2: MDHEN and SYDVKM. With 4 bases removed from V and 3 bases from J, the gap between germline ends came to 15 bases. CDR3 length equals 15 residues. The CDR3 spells CASSWIQTVHTEAFF. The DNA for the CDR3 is TGTGCCAGCAGTTGGATTCAGACGGTCCACACTGAAGCTTTCTTT.

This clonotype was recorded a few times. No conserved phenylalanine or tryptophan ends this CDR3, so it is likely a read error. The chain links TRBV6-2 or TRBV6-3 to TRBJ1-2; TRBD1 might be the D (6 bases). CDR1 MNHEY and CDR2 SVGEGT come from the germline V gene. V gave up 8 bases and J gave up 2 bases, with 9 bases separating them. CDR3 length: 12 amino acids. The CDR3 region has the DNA TGTGCCAGCGCCACAGGGAACTATGGCTACACCCTC. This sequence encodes CASATGNYGYTL.

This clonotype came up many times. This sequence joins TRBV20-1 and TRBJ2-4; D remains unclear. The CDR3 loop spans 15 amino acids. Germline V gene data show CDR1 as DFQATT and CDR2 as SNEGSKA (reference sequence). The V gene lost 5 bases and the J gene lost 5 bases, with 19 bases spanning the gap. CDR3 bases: TGCAGTGCTGAACCGGGCCACCTAACGCAAAACATTCAGTACTTC. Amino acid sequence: CSAEPGHLTQNIQYF.

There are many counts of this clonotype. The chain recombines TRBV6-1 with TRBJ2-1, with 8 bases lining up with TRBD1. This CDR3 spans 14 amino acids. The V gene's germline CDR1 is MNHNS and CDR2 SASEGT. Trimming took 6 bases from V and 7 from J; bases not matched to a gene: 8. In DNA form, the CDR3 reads TGTGCCAGCAGAGGACAGGGAGGTTGGAATGAGCAGTTCTTC. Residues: CASRGQGGWNEQFF.

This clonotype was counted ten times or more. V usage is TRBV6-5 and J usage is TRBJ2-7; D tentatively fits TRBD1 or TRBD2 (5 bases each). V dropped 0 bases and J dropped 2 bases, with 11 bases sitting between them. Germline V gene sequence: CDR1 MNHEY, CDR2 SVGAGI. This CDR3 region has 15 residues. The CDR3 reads CASSYSRDGAYEQYF. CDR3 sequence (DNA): TGTGCCAGCAGTTACTCCCGGGACGGAGCCTACGAGCAGTACTTC.

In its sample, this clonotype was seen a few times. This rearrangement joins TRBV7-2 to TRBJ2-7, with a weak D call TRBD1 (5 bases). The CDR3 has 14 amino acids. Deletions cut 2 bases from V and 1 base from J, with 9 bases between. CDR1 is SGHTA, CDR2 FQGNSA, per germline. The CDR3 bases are TGTGCCAGCAGCTTAAGGCAGGGATCCTACGAGCAGTACTTC. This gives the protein CASSLRQGSYEQYF.